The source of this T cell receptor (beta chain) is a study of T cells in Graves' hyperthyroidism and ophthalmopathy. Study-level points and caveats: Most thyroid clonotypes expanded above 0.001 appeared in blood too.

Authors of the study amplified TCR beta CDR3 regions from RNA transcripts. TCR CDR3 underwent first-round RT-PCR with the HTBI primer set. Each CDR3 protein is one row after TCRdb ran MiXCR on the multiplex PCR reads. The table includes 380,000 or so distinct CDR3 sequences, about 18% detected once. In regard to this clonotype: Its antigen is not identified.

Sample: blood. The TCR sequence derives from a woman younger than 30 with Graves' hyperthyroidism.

In DNA, the CDR3 is TGTGCCAGCAGCGGGCCGGGACAGGGAGAGACCCAGTACTTC. It is translated as CASSGPGQGETQYF. The chain employs TRBV7-8 and TRBJ2-5; 9 bases fit TRBD1. Trimming at V came to 5 bases and at J to 4 bases, leaving 5 bases not matched to a gene. The CDR3 extends over 14 amino acids. From germline, CDR1 is SGHVS and CDR2 FQNEAQ.